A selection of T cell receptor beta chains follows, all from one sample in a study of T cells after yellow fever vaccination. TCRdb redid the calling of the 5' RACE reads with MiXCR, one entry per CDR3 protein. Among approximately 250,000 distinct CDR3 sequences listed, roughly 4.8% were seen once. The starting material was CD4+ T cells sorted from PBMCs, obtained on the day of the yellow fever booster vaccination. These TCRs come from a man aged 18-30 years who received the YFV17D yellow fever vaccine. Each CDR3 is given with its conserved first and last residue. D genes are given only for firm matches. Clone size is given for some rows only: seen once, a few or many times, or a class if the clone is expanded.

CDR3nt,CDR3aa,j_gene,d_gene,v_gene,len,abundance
TGCGCCAGCAGCCAAGATCTTAGACAGGGAAACTATGGCTACACCTTC,CASSQDLRQGNYGYTF,TRBJ1-2,TRBD1,TRBV4-3,16,few
TGTGCCAGCAGCTACCCCGCGGGGGCGGGGGTTATTACGCAGTATTTT,CASSYPAGAGVITQYF,TRBJ2-3,NA,TRBV7-2,16,NA
TGTGCCAGCAGTTTGAGCGGATCAAGCAATCAGCCCCAGCATTTT,CASSLSGSSNQPQHF,TRBJ1-5,NA,TRBV12-3/TRBV12-4,15,few
TGTGCCAGCAGCTTAGCTCCCCCGGACAGGGGTGAAAAACTGTTTTTT,CASSLAPPDRGEKLFF,TRBJ1-4,TRBD1,TRBV7-2,16,few
TGTGCCAGCAGCCCGACTAGCGGGGCGGGGGAGACCCAGTACTTC,CASSPTSGAGETQYF,TRBJ2-5,TRBD2,TRBV7-2,15,few
TGCGCCAGCAGTGAGTCGACGAGGGGGCTCAACTATGGCTACACCTTC,CASSESTRGLNYGYTF,TRBJ1-2,TRBD1,TRBV10-2,16,many
TGCGCCAGCAGCTCTCGGGGGATTAGCACAGATACGCAGTATTTT,CASSSRGISTDTQYF,TRBJ2-3,NA,TRBV5-1,15,many
TGCAGTGCCGGACTAGCAGGCCTAAACAATGAGCAGTTCTTC,CSAGLAGLNNEQFF,TRBJ2-1,TRBD2,TRBV20-1,14,many
TGTGCCAGCAGCTTGTTTCCGGGACTAGCAAGCTACAATGAGCAGTTCTTC,CASSLFPGLASYNEQFF,TRBJ2-1,TRBD2,TRBV7-8,17,few
TGTGCCATCAGTGAAGGTGGAACGGGACCGTCTAACTATGGCTACACCTTC,CAISEGGTGPSNYGYTF,TRBJ1-2,NA,TRBV10-3,17,NA
TGCGCCAGCAGCTTGGAATTTGGGGGGAATTCACCCCTCCACTTT,CASSLEFGGNSPLHF,TRBJ1-6,NA,TRBV5-1,15,many